The TCR beta chain under discussion was sequenced for a study of blood T cells in healthy people across ages. Total RNA, at least 5 micrograms per sample, was extracted from PBMCs. This clonotype appeared a single time. Trimming cost V 1 base and J 1 base, with 14 bases left between them. Germline V gives CDR1 LGHNA, CDR2 YNFKEQ. The CDR3 is made up of 17 amino acids. A J-beta primer mix and a sample-barcoded 5' primer were used in a second PCR of about 7 to 12 cycles. TCRdb used MiXCR to reprocess the 5' RACE reads, holding one entry per CDR3 protein. Among 710,000 or so distinct CDR3 sequences listed, about 20% were seen once.

The material sequenced was blood. The genes are TRBV4-2 and TRBJ2-1; D might be TRBD2 (6 bases). The receptor comes from an older man in good health. This CDR3 is CASSQGLRDGSYNEQFF. The CDR3 DNA follows: TGTGCCAGCAGCCAAGGTTTGCGGGACGGTTCCTACAATGAGCAGTTCTTC.